This paragraph reports one TCR beta chain. The data originate from a study of blood T cell repertoires in COVID-19. Turning to the study itself: The United States, Italy and Spain provided the acute and convalescent COVID-19 samples. T cells, B-cell-depleted T cells, or PBMCs supplied cDNA or gDNA.

Per the authors' pipeline: Amplifying reference gene primers gave estimates of nucleated cell counts. TCRdb's copy holds only in-frame clones and misses some; the assay was immunoSEQ multiplex PCR. The DNA was the basis for D and trimming; V, J and clone size are from that table. The table lists approximately 150,000 clones, roughly 90% of them singletons, with over 0.8% in the top ten. Germline lookup yields CDR1 SGHTA and CDR2 FQGNSA. The CDR3 extends over 15 amino acids. V was trimmed by 3 bases and J by 1 base, leaving 10 bases between them. Material for sequencing was peripheral blood. This sequence was found in a woman in her fifties or sixties with acute or convalescent COVID-19. The chain couples TRBV7-2 to TRBJ2-1, with D possibly being TRBD1 (6 bases). Here the CDR3 reads CASSLSGQSYNEQFF. CDR3 DNA: TGTGCCAGCAGCTTGAGCGGACAGTCCTACAATGAGCAGTTCTTC.